This entry lists 3 T cell receptor beta chains sequenced from one sample in a study of cytotoxic CD8 clonotypes in ibrutinib-treated CLL. Generated by immunoSEQ multiplex PCR, the TCRdb table keeps only in-frame clones and is missing some. The sample carries approximately 70,000 clones, 75% to 85% recorded once. The sample in question was PBMCs, obtained at disease progression, from a patient treated with ibrutinib. These receptors all stem from a human donor with chronic lymphocytic leukemia.

The gene calls are TRBV18 and TRBJ2-2; D perhaps matches TRBD2 (6 bases). The CDR3 runs to 16 residues. Germline V gene lookup returns CDR1 KGHSH and CDR2 LQKENI. V was shortened by 6 bases and J by 0 bases, with 14 bases between the two germline ends. The CDR3 nucleotides are TGTGCCAGCTCCTGGGGCGGGACCACGAACACCGGGGAGCTGTTTTTT. Its protein is CASSWGGTTNTGELFF.

There are a few counts of this clone. The genes are TRBV18 and TRBJ2-7, with 10 bases matching TRBD2. CDR1 is KGHSH, CDR2 LQKENI, per germline. The CDR3 contains 15 residues. Losses at the gene ends were 0 bases for V and 6 bases for J; bases not matched to a gene: 5. CDR3 DNA: TGTGCCAGCTCACCACCAGCTAGCGGGAGTGGCGAGCAGTACTTC. Protein sequence: CASSPPASGSGEQYF.

The V call is TRBV7-6, the J call TRBJ2-7, with D unclear. Germline V gene sequence: CDR1 SGHVS, CDR2 FNYEAQ. The CDR3 length is 15 residues. The V end lost 7 bases, the J end lost 5 bases, and 21 bases lay between the germline ends. The CDR3 nucleotides read TGTGCCAGCACCCAATCGGGTGTTGGTGGCAACGAGCAGTACTTC. Protein sequence: CASTQSGVGGNEQYF.